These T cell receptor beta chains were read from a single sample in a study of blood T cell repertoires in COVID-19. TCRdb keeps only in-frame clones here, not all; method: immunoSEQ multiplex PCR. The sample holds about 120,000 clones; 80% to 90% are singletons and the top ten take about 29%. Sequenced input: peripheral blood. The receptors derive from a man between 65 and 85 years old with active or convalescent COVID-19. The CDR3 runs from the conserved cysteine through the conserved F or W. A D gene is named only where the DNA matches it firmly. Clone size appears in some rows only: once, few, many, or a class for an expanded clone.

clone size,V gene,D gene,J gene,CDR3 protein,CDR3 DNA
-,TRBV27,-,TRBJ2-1,CASSIARSANEQFF,TGTGCCAGCAGCATAGCCCGTTCGGCCAATGAGCAGTTCTTC
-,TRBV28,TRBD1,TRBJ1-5,CASSLGTGDQPQHF,TGTGCCAGCAGCCTCGGGACAGGGGATCAGCCCCAGCATTTT
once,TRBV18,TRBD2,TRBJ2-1,CASSPGREVKQDEQFF,TGTGCCAGCTCACCTGGGCGGGAGGTGAAGCAGGATGAGCAGTTCTTC
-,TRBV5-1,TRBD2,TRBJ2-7,CASSFGGRKAEQYF,TGCGCCAGCAGCTTTGGCGGGAGGAAAGCCGAGCAGTACTTC
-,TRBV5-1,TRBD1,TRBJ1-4,CASSHSRGRGEKLFF,TGCGCCAGCAGCCACTCCAGGGGGCGCGGGGAAAAACTGTTTTTT
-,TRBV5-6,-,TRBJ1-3,CASSDDGLTGNTIYF,TGTGCCAGCAGCGACGATGGACTAACAGGAAACACCATATATTTT
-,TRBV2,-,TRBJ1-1,CASSEDMAENTEAFF,TGTGCCAGCAGTGAAGATATGGCGGAGAACACTGAAGCTTTCTTT
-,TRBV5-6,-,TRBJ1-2,CASSLSQNYGYTF,TGTGCCAGCAGCTTGTCACAGAACTATGGCTACACCTTC
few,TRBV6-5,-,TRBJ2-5,CASSYSRRSQETQYF,TGTGCCAGCAGTTACTCGAGGAGGAGTCAAGAGACCCAGTACTTC
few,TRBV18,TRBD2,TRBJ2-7,CASSPWVAGGHYEQYF,TGTGCCAGCTCACCCTGGGTAGCGGGAGGCCACTACGAGCAGTACTTC
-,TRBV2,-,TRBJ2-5,CASTGLETQYF,TGTGCCAGCACGGGTCTAGAGACCCAGTACTTC
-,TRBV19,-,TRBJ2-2,CASGKGVNTGELFF,TGTGCCAGTGGTAAAGGAGTGAACACCGGGGAGCTGTTTTTT
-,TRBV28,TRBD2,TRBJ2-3,CASSPPTVAGDKDTQYF,TGTGCCAGCAGTCCACCCACGGTAGCGGGAGACAAGGATACGCAGTATTTT
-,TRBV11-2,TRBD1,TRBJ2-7,CASSLDESRTGSEQYF,TGTGCCAGCAGCTTAGATGAGTCCCGGACAGGGTCCGAGCAGTACTTC
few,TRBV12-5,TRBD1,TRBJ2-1,CASGFPGTGGRDEQFF,TGTGCTAGTGGTTTCCCCGGGACAGGGGGTCGGGATGAGCAGTTCTTC
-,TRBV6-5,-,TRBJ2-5,CASSYMAAWETQYF,TGTGCCAGCAGTTACATGGCTGCTTGGGAGACCCAGTACTTC
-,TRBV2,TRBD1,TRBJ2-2,CASSRGGQGAAGELFF,TGTGCCAGCAGCCGAGGCGGGCAGGGGGCTGCCGGGGAGCTGTTTTTT
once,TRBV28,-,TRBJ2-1,CASRIQGVWFF,TGTGCCAGCAGAATACAGGGAGTGTGGTTCTTC
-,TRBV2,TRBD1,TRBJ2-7,CASSEAGQGIEQYF,TGTGCCAGCAGTGAAGCGGGACAGGGGATCGAGCAGTACTTC
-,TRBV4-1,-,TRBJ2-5,CASSQASSETQYF,TGCGCCAGCAGCCAAGCTAGTTCGGAGACCCAGTACTTC
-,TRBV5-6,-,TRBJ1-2,CASSFGSNYGYTF,TGTGCCAGCAGCTTCGGGTCAAACTATGGCTACACCTTC
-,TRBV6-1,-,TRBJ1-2,CASSEDSNYGYTF,TGTGCCAGCAGTGAGGACAGTAACTATGGCTACACCTTC
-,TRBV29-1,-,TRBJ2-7,CSVVAGWAYEQYF,TGCAGCGTTGTGGCAGGGTGGGCCTACGAGCAGTACTTC
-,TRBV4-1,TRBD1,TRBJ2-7,CASSLRQGPYEQYF,TGCGCCAGCAGCCTTAGACAGGGGCCCTACGAGCAGTACTTC
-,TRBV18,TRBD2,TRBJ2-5,CASSTQSPGLAGETQYF,TGTGCCAGCTCAACTCAATCCCCGGGACTAGCGGGAGAGACCCAGTACTTC
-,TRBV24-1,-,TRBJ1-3,CATSDRQAKGNTIYF,TGTGCCACCAGTGATCGACAGGCCAAGGGAAACACCATATATTTT
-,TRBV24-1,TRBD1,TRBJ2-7,CATSDPGQGSKVHEQYF,TGTGCCACCAGTGATCCGGGACAGGGATCCAAAGTCCACGAGCAGTACTTC
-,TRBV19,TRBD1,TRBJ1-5,CASSTPGQGNQPQHF,TGTGCCAGTAGTACGCCGGGACAGGGCAATCAGCCCCAGCATTTT
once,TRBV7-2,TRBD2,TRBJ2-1,CASSKRERYNEQFF,TGTGCCAGCAGCAAGCGGGAGAGATACAATGAGCAGTTCTTC
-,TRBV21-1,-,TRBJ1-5,CASSNWPGCITSNQPQHF,TGTGCCAGCAGCAATTGGCCAGGATGTATAACGAGCAATCAGCCCCAGCATTTT
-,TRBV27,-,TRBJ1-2,CASSFAGGDYGYTF,TGTGCCAGCAGTTTCGCGGGGGGGGACTATGGCTACACCTTC
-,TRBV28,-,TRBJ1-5,CASSFLEDYSNQPQHF,TGTGCCAGCAGTTTCTTAGAGGACTATAGCAATCAGCCCCAGCATTTT
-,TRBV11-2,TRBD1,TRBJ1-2,CASSLIQGDGTF,TGTGCCAGCAGCTTAATACAGGGGGACGGCACCTTC
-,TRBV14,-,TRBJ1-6,CASSRLDFANSPLHF,TGTGCCAGCAGCCGATTGGACTTCGCAAATTCACCCCTCCACTTT
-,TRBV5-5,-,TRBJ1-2,CASSLDSNYGYTF,TGTGCCAGCAGCTTGGACAGTAACTATGGCTACACCTTC
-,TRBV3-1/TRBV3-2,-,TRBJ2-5,CASSQTFQETQYF,TGTGCCAGCAGCCAAACATTCCAAGAGACCCAGTACTTC
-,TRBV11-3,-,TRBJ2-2,CASSLTTTRGTGELFF,TGTGCCAGCAGCTTAACGACTACCCGGGGTACCGGGGAGCTGTTTTTT
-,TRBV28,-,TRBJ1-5,CASTHPGKPQHF,TGTGCCAGCACTCACCCGGGGAAGCCCCAGCATTTT
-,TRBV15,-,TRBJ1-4,CATAQGRDIDNEKLFF,TGTGCCACCGCCCAGGGAAGGGATATCGATAATGAAAAACTGTTTTTT
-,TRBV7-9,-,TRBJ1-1,CASGPGMNTEAFF,TGTGCCAGTGGGCCCGGCATGAACACTGAAGCTTTCTTT
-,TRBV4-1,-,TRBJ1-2,CASSQDQGWQRAGGYTF,TGCGCCAGCAGCCAAGATCAGGGGTGGCAGAGAGCAGGCGGCTACACCTTC
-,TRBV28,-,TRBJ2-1,CASYSIVDNNEQFF,TGTGCCAGCTACTCCATAGTAGATAACAATGAGCAGTTCTTC
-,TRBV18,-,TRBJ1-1,CASSPGTREAFF,TGTGCCAGCTCACCCGGAACTAGGGAAGCTTTCTTT
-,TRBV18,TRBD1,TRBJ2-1,CASSPPGQGARTEQFF,TGTGCCAGCTCACCACCGGGACAGGGGGCTAGGACTGAGCAGTTCTTC
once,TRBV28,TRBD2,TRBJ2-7,CASSLILLRTLGGGEQYF,TGTGCCAGCAGTTTAATCCTCCTCCGTACCCTGGGGGGGGGCGAGCAGTACTTC
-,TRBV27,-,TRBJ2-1,CASSLGVYPAYNEQFF,TGTGCCAGCAGTTTAGGTGTCTACCCCGCCTACAATGAGCAGTTCTTC
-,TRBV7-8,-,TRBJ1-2,CASSSQRLAGTNYGYTF,TGTGCCAGCAGCTCCCAGCGCCTGGCGGGGACTAACTATGGCTACACCTTC
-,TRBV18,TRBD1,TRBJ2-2,CASSSSDRGRAGELFF,TGTGCCAGCTCATCATCGGACAGGGGTCGGGCCGGGGAGCTGTTTTTT
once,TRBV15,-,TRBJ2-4,CATSGPGQAKNIQYF,TGTGCCACCAGCGGGCCAGGGCAAGCCAAAAACATTCAGTACTTC
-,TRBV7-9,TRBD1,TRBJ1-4,CASSLLGQEGEKLFF,TGTGCCAGCAGCTTACTAGGACAGGAGGGGGAAAAACTGTTTTTT
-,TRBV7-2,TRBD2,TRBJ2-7,CASSWTSGGAYEQYF,TGTGCCAGCAGCTGGACTAGCGGGGGGGCCTACGAGCAGTACTTC
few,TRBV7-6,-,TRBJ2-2,CASSLEAGRGTGELFF,TGTGCCAGCAGCTTAGAGGCAGGCCGTGGCACCGGGGAGCTGTTTTTT
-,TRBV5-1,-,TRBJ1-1,CASSLEGVNTEAFF,TGCGCCAGCAGCTTGGAGGGGGTAAACACTGAAGCTTTCTTT
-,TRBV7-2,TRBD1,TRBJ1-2,CASSSARGLGGYTF,TGTGCCAGCAGCTCAGCCAGGGGGCTTGGTGGCTACACCTTC
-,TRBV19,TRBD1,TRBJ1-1,CASRPRQGAWTEAFF,TGTGCCAGTAGACCCCGACAGGGGGCATGGACTGAAGCTTTCTTT
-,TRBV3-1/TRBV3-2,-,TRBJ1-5,CASSQDGTGNQPQHF,TGTGCCAGCAGCCAAGATGGTACAGGAAATCAGCCCCAGCATTTT
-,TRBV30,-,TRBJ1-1,CAWGLELNTEAFF,TGTGCCTGGGGGCTAGAACTGAACACTGAAGCTTTCTTT